Below are 19 T cell receptor beta chains sequenced from a single sample in a study of T cells in localized non-small cell lung cancer. The assay was immunoSEQ multiplex PCR, and TCRdb's table has in-frame clones only and misses some. The sample shows fewer than 25,000 clones, around 87% of them seen only once. Sequenced material: PBMCs, taken before any cancer treatment. These receptors all stem from a man aged 40 to 75 with stage II lung adenocarcinoma.

The gene calls are TRBV7-3 and TRBJ2-1, with a tentative D call TRBD2 (5 bases). From germline, CDR1 is SGHTA and CDR2 FQGTGA. The CDR3 extends over 14 amino acids. The V gene lost 5 bases and the J gene lost 0 bases, with 8 bases spanning the gap. CDR3 in amino acids: CASSTGSSYNEQFF. The CDR3 nucleotides are TGTGCCAGCAGCACGGGGAGCTCCTACAATGAGCAGTTCTTC.

This sequence joins TRBV2 and TRBJ2-5; D uncertain. This CDR3 has 12 amino acids. From germline, CDR1 is SNHLY and CDR2 FYNNEI. Trimming cost V 9 bases and J 5 bases, with 13 bases left between them. CDR3 coding DNA: TGTGCCAGTCATGGGGTCGGGGAGACCCAGTACTTC. Protein sequence: CASHGVGETQYF.

This chain uses TRBV6-1 with TRBJ1-1; D gene unclear. Per germline, CDR1 MNHNS and CDR2 SASEGT. CDR3 length equals 13 residues. V dropped 2 bases and J dropped 6 bases, with 10 bases sitting between them. CDR3 DNA sequence: TGTGCCAGCAGTGAACATATAGAGTCTGAAGCTTTCTTT. This translates into CASSEHIESEAFF.

This chain connects TRBV10-3 to TRBJ1-4; the D gene is possibly TRBD1 (5 bases). The CDR3 contains 16 residues. Germline-derived CDR1 and CDR2 are ENHRY and SYGVKD. The V end was cut by 0 bases, the J end by 4 bases, with 12 bases between. Here the CDR3 reads CAISESSIQVNEKLFF. DNA for the CDR3: TGTGCCATCAGTGAGTCGAGTATACAGGTTAATGAAAAACTGTTTTTT.

Relative to its sample, this clone is hyperexpanded. The genes are TRBV28 and TRBJ1-1; possibly TRBD1 for D (5 bases). Germline CDR1 and CDR2: MDHEN and SYDVKM. V lost 6 bases and J 6 bases, leaving 17 bases between the germline ends. CDR3 length: 14 amino acids. Here the CDR3 reads CASRTGTHGAEAFF. CDR3 bases: TGTGCCAGCAGAACCGGGACCCATGGGGCTGAAGCTTTCTTT.

The V gene is TRBV28, the J gene TRBJ1-1; D might be TRBD1 (5 bases). V was shortened by 10 bases and J by 7 bases, with 16 bases between the two germline ends. Germline lookup yields CDR1 MDHEN and CDR2 SYDVKM. This CDR3 comprises 12 residues. In nucleotides, the CDR3 is TGTGCCACAGAGGGGATAGAGGGTGAAGCTTTCTTT. This gives the protein CATEGIEGEAFF.

The CDR3 is CASSLFGQGVGGYTF. The CDR3 bases are TGTGCCAGCAGCTTGTTCGGACAGGGGGTGGGAGGCTACACCTTC. The genes are TRBV5-4 and TRBJ1-2, with TRBD1 matching over 10 bases. The ends lost 1 base at V and 8 bases at J; junction bases unmatched: 8. CDR1 and CDR2 (germline): SGHNT, YYREEE (reference sequence). CDR3 size: 15 residues.

The chain links TRBV6-6 to TRBJ2-7; D might be TRBD1 or TRBD2, each matching 5 bases. The CDR3 spans 14 residues. The germline V gene encodes CDR1 MNHNY and CDR2 SVGAGI (reference sequence). The V end lost 0 bases, the J end lost 4 bases, and 10 bases lay between the germline ends. CDR3: CASSYSVGPYEQYF. CDR3 bases: TGTGCCAGCAGTTACTCTGTGGGACCTTACGAGCAGTACTTC.

This chain connects TRBV9 to TRBJ2-1; the D is unclear. Germline CDR1 reads SGDLS; CDR2 reads YYNGEE. Trimming cost V 6 bases and J 6 bases, with 22 bases left between them. The length of the CDR3 is 16 residues. CDR3 nucleotide sequence: TGTGCCAGCACCGGTGGACCAAGACCAACGTTCAATGAGCAGTTCTTC. Encoded protein: CASTGGPRPTFNEQFF.

The chain carries TRBV2 and TRBJ2-5, with D possibly TRBD2 on 6 matching bases. The V and J ends lost 3 bases and 2 bases respectively, with 22 bases between them. CDR1 and CDR2 (germline): SNHLY, FYNNEI. The CDR3 is 18 amino acids. CDR3 sequence (DNA): TGTGCCAGCAGTGACTACCCTATCCCCATAGCGGCACAAGAGACCCAGTACTTC. It encodes CASSDYPIPIAAQETQYF.

The rearrangement links TRBV28 to TRBJ2-7; the match to TRBD1 covers 7 bases. Germline V gives CDR1 MDHEN, CDR2 SYDVKM. The CDR3 contains 13 residues. After removal of 4 bases from V and 3 bases from J, the junction contained 3 bases not matched to a gene. The chain's CDR3 is CASSSGTVYEQYF. The DNA of the CDR3 is TGTGCCAGCAGTTCAGGGACAGTCTACGAGCAGTACTTC.

The chain links TRBV28 to TRBJ1-4, with D hard to call. V lost 6 bases and J lost 0, with 8 bases in between. Germline CDR1 reads MDHEN; CDR2 reads SYDVKM. This CDR3 contains 14 residues. In nucleotides, the CDR3 is TGTGCCAGCAGCTCGCCTACAACTAATGAAAAACTGTTTTTT. It is translated as CASSSPTTNEKLFF.

The rearrangement links TRBV5-1 to TRBJ2-7; 10 bases are shared with TRBD2. Germline loops: CDR1 SGHRS, CDR2 YFSETQ. The V and J ends lost 7 bases and 6 bases, in that order; junction bases with no gene match: 7. The CDR3 loop spans 13 amino acids. In nucleotides, the CDR3 is TGCGCCAGCTCGACTAGCGGGCCCCTCGAGCAGTACTTC. The encoded protein is CASSTSGPLEQYF.

This clone was picked up one time. CDR3 nucleotides: TGTGCCAGCAGGAAGAGGGTTCTAGCGGAGCAGAATGAGCAGTTCTTC. The encoded protein is CASRKRVLAEQNEQFF. V and J are TRBV11-2 and TRBJ2-1, with TRBD2 matching 7 bases. The CDR3 covers 16 residues. V lost 6 bases and J lost 7; bases outside the gene matches: 15. Per germline, CDR1 SGHAT and CDR2 FQNNGV. The whole variable domain, remainder taken from reference TRBV11-2 and TRBJ2-1, is EAGVAQSPRYKIIEKRQSVAFWCNPISGHATLYWYQQILGQGPKLLIQFQNNGVVDDSQLPKDRFSAERLKGVDSTLKIQPAKLEDSAVYLCASRKRVLAEQNEQFFGPGTRLTVL.

This rearrangement joins TRBV28 to TRBJ2-1; tentative D call: TRBD1 (6 bases). V dropped 5 bases and J dropped 13 bases, with 12 bases sitting between them. CDR3 length: 11 residues. Germline-derived CDR1 and CDR2 are MDHEN and SYDVKM. The DNA of the CDR3 is TGTGCCAGCAGTATCGTGGGGGCACAGTTCTTC. This gives the protein CASSIVGAQFF.

The V gene is TRBV15, the J gene TRBJ2-1, with unresolved D. With 3 bases removed from V and 3 bases from J, the gap between germline ends came to 3 bases. Germline-derived CDR1 and CDR2 are LNHNV and YYDKDF (reference sequence). CDR3 length: 12 amino acids. DNA for the CDR3: TGTGCCACCAGCAGGGGCTACAATGAGCAGTTCTTC. This gives the protein CATSRGYNEQFF.

The chain carries TRBV18 and TRBJ1-1, with 11 bases fitting TRBD1. This CDR3 spans 17 amino acids. Germline values: CDR1 KGHSH, CDR2 LQKENI. V gave up 0 bases and J gave up 4 bases; unmatched junction bases: 7. The CDR3 DNA reads as TGTGCCAGCTCACCACCTTTAGGGACAGGGGGAGGCACTGAAGCTTTCTTT. Translating gives CASSPPLGTGGGTEAFF.

This clone has more than one count but fewer than ten. The chain has TRBV7-8 and TRBJ2-7; no firm D call. This CDR3 is built from 11 residues. Trimming cost V 3 bases and J 5 bases, with 5 bases left between them. Germline loops: CDR1 SGHVS, CDR2 FQNEAQ. CDR3 bases: TGTGCCAGCAGCTTTATCCACGAGCAGTACTTC. The encoded protein is CASSFIHEQYF.

The V call is TRBV5-1, the J call TRBJ1-1; D may be TRBD1 (6 bases). The V end was cut by 4 bases, the J end by 1 base, with 11 bases between. CDR3 length equals 14 residues. Germline V CDR1 and CDR2: SGHRS, YFSETQ. DNA for the CDR3: TGCGCCAGCAGCGGAAGGGGGGAGAACACTGAAGCTTTCTTT. It is translated as CASSGRGENTEAFF.